What follows are 14 T cell receptor beta chains derived from one specimen sequenced in a study of blood T cell repertoires in COVID-19. The repertoire was sequenced with immunoSEQ multiplex PCR; TCRdb's copy has only in-frame clones and lacks some. The repertoire holds about 220,000 clones, more than 80% seen once, with less than 4.5% in the top ten. Specimen: PBMCs or T cells enriched from blood (not recorded which). The receptors were gathered from a woman aged 40 to 50 with acute COVID-19.

The chain has TRBV7-6 and TRBJ1-1, with 8 nucleotides matching TRBD1. The J segment lost 5 bases and the V segment lost 5 bases, leaving 13 bases of the junction unmatched. This CDR3 contains 16 residues. From germline, CDR1 is SGHVS and CDR2 FNYEAQ. In DNA, the CDR3 is TGTGCCAGCAGCCCATATCGACAGGGGATGAGGACTGAAGCTTTCTTT. Residues: CASSPYRQGMRTEAFF. The variable domain in full, with the rest retrieved from reference TRBV7-6 and TRBJ1-1, is GAGVSQSPRYKVTKRGQDVALRCDPISGHVSLYWYRQALGQGPEFLTYFNYEAQQDKSGLPNDRFSAERPEGSISTLTIQRTEQRDSAMYRCASSPYRQGMRTEAFFGQGTRLTVV.

The DNA of the CDR3 is TGCGCCAGCAGCCGTAGCGGGGGGTCTAGCACAGATACGCAGTATTTT. It specifies CASSRSGGSSTDTQYF. This chain links TRBV4-3 with TRBJ2-3; TRBD2 agrees at 10 bases. Per germline, CDR1 LGHNA and CDR2 YSLEER. Losses at the gene ends were 4 bases for V and 0 bases for J; bases not matched to a gene: 4. This CDR3 is 16 amino acids long.

This clone was counted a single time. The CDR3: CASGSPRGYNEQFF. The CDR3 DNA sequence: TGTGCTAGTGGTTCCCCTCGGGGCTACAATGAGCAGTTCTTC. The chain links TRBV12-5 to TRBJ2-1; a possible D gene is TRBD2 (5 bases). The CDR3 runs to 14 residues. Trimming shortened V by 4 bases and J by 3 bases, and 10 bases separated the two germline ends. Germline values: CDR1 LGHNT, CDR2 FRNRAP.

V gene TRBV27 combines with J gene TRBJ1-1; D is undetermined. CDR1 and CDR2 (germline): MNHEY, SMNVEV (reference sequence). V lost 5 bases, J lost 3 bases, and 16 bases lay in between. The CDR3 loop spans 15 amino acids. The CDR3 DNA reads as TGTGCCAGCAGTCCCGAAGGAGGGTGGGACACTGAAGCTTTCTTT. This translates into CASSPEGGWDTEAFF.

This clone was recorded only once. The J gene is TRBJ1-2, the V gene TRBV6-6, with 8 bases that match TRBD1. V lost 11 bases, J lost 2 bases, and 7 bases stayed unmatched. This CDR3 is 13 amino acids long. The germline CDR1 and CDR2 sequences are MNHNY and SVGAGI (reference sequence). CDR3 coding DNA: TGTGCCCAGAGTAGGACAGGGAACTATGGCTACACCTTC. This sequence encodes CAQSRTGNYGYTF.

The chain has TRBV9 and TRBJ2-1; a possible D gene is TRBD1 (5 bases). This CDR3 is built from 18 residues. V was trimmed by 1 base and J by 2 bases, leaving 19 bases between them. The V gene's germline CDR1 is SGDLS and CDR2 YYNGEE. The CDR3 DNA follows: TGTGCCAGCAGCGTAACCCCCTCAGAGACAGAGGCCTACAATGAGCAGTTCTTC. It encodes CASSVTPSETEAYNEQFF.

This rearrangement joins TRBV7-3 to TRBJ2-3, with 9 bases lining up with TRBD2. Losses at the gene ends were 0 bases for V and 2 bases for J; bases not matched to a gene: 3. CDR3 length: 16 residues. Germline V gives CDR1 SGHTA, CDR2 FQGTGA. For the CDR3, the DNA is TGTGCCAGCAGCTTAACCCCTAGCGGGGACACAGATACGCAGTATTTT. Amino acid sequence: CASSLTPSGDTDTQYF.

The genes are TRBV19 and TRBJ1-3; TRBD1 aligns across 8 bases. Germline V gene data show CDR1 as LNHDA and CDR2 as SQIVND (reference sequence). The CDR3 consists of 16 residues. Trimming removed 6 bases from V and 0 bases from J; junction bases left unmatched: 7. The CDR3 nucleotides are TGTGCCAGTAGCCGTCCCGGGACAGGCTCTGGAAACACCATATATTTT. Residues: CASSRPGTGSGNTIYF.

The J gene is TRBJ1-2, the V gene TRBV15; 9 nucleotides agree with TRBD1. Germline V CDR1 and CDR2: LNHNV, YYDKDF (reference sequence). After removal of 5 bases from V and 3 bases from J, the junction contained 13 bases not matched to a gene. CDR3 length: 17 residues. The CDR3 sequence: CATSGNRDRVSDYGYTF. The CDR3 DNA is TGTGCCACCAGCGGGAATAGGGACAGGGTATCGGACTATGGCTACACCTTC.

The chain links TRBV18 to TRBJ2-3; 7 bases match TRBD1. This CDR3 is built from 15 residues. V gave up 6 bases and J gave up 0 bases; unmatched junction bases: 6. The germline gives CDR1 KGHSH, CDR2 LQKENI. The CDR3 DNA is TGTGCCAGCTCCATCGGGACAGCTAGCACAGATACGCAGTATTTT. As protein: CASSIGTASTDTQYF. The whole variable domain, filled in from reference TRBV18 and TRBJ2-3, reads NAGVMQNPRHLVRRRGQEARLRCSPMKGHSHVYWYRQLPEEGLKFMVYLQKENIIDESGMPKERFSAEFPKEGPSILRIQQVVRGDSAAYFCASSIGTASTDTQYFGPGTRLTVL.

The gene calls are TRBV12-5 and TRBJ1-5; possible D gene TRBD1, 5 bases. Germline CDR1 LGHNT, CDR2 FRNRAP. Trimming took 4 bases from V and 3 from J, leaving 10 bases between them. The CDR3 totals 14 residues. The CDR3 reads CASGSTGSNQPQHF. CDR3 bases: TGTGCTAGTGGTTCTACAGGCTCCAATCAGCCCCAGCATTTT.

CDR3 protein: CASSLEAGVWYEQYF. In nucleotides, the CDR3 is TGCGCCAGCAGCTTGGAGGCAGGGGTATGGTACGAGCAGTACTTC. The rearrangement joins TRBV5-1 to TRBJ2-7, with D tentatively TRBD1 (6 bases). Per germline, CDR1 SGHRS and CDR2 YFSETQ. There are 15 residues in the CDR3. Between the trimmed V and J ends, which lost 0 bases and 4 bases, there was a span of 14 bases.

V gene TRBV4-1 combines with J gene TRBJ1-2; D uncertain. Germline CDR1 MGHRA, CDR2 YSYEKL. This CDR3 region has 15 residues. V was clipped by 0 bases and J by 4 bases, with 12 bases between them. The CDR3 here is CASSQEEGYFYGYTF. In DNA, the CDR3 is TGCGCCAGCAGCCAAGAAGAGGGATACTTCTATGGCTACACCTTC.

The chain employs TRBV7-2 and TRBJ2-7, with 7 bases aligning to TRBD1. The J segment lost 3 bases and the V segment lost 4 bases, leaving 9 bases of the junction unmatched. The length of the CDR3 is 15 residues. Germline V CDR1 and CDR2: SGHTA, FQGNSA. The CDR3 spells CASSSQLGTDYEQYF. The CDR3 DNA follows: TGTGCCAGCAGCTCGCAACTAGGGACAGACTACGAGCAGTACTTC.